This T cell receptor (beta chain) was recorded in a study of beta chain features in type 1 diabetes. Background on the study: Healthy donors and patients showed comparable age, gender and cell yields.

In this sample, this clone turned up a few times. Antigen unknown. Expressed TCRB transcripts were sequenced, since all the RNA that had been isolated was reverse transcribed. Generated by immunoSEQ multiplex PCR, the TCRdb table keeps only in-frame clones and is missing some. The sample contains about 660,000 clones, about an eighth of which appear only once. V was pared by 5 bases and J by 6 bases, with 10 bases between. The CDR3 is made up of 12 amino acids. The V gene's germline CDR1 is MGHDK and CDR2 SYGVNS. Study outcomes and limitations: Within each of all four CD4+ subsets, Type 1 diabetes patients had TCRB CDR3s that were moderately but significantly shorter.

The chain employs TRBV25-1 and TRBJ1-2; D possibly corresponds to TRBD1 (5 bases). The specimen was naive CD4+ T cells from blood. The clonotype originates from a man aged 18 to 29 with type 1 diabetes. CDR3 DNA: TGTGCCAGCAGTCCAAGGGGCCATGGCTACACCTTC. Translated: CASSPRGHGYTF.